This TCR beta chain was profiled in a study of T cell responses to AZD1222 COVID-19 vaccine. Produced via immunoSEQ multiplex PCR; TCRdb's table is partial and in-frame only. This sample has about 190,000 clones; roughly 92% occur once, and the top ten carry 1% to 1.5%. Germline V lookup: CDR1 GTSNPN, CDR2 SVGIG (reference sequence). This CDR3 is 14 amino acids long. Trimming left V 3 bases short and J 4 bases short, with 13 bases between. This TCR was recovered from an adult in good health. The sample here was peripheral blood, taken on day 0 of AZD1222 vaccination. This chain connects TRBV30 to TRBJ1-5; the D is unclear. The CDR3 bases are TGTGCCTGGAGCACAAAACCAGGAAATCAGCCCCAGCATTTT. It codes for CAWSTKPGNQPQHF.